These 22 T cell receptor beta chains originate from one sample sequenced in a study of T cells in Graves' hyperthyroidism and ophthalmopathy. Using RNA transcripts as the source, TCR beta CDR3 regions were amplified. First-round RT-PCR of the TCR CDR3 relied on the HTBI primer set. TCRdb analysed the multiplex PCR reads with MiXCR anew, one entry per CDR3 protein. The sample contains about 560,000 distinct CDR3 sequences, 15% to 17% of which appear only once. The sequenced sample consisted of blood. Source of these receptors: a woman aged 25 to 39 with Graves' hyperthyroidism.

The genes are TRBV6-2 or TRBV6-3 and TRBJ2-1, with 7 nucleotides matching TRBD2. Unmatched junction bases numbered 9, after V lost 0 bases and J lost 7 bases. The CDR3 extends over 16 amino acids. CDR1 MNHEY and CDR2 SVGEGT come from the germline V gene. This chain's CDR3 is CASSYSGGSRGNEQFF. The CDR3 DNA sequence: TGTGCCAGCAGTTACTCCGGCGGGAGTAGGGGAAATGAGCAGTTCTTC.

The rearrangement joins TRBV28 to TRBJ1-2, with 9 bases that match TRBD1. The trim removed 6 bases at V and 2 bases at J, leaving 7 bases unmatched. This CDR3 has 15 residues. CDR1 and CDR2 from the germline V gene are MDHEN and SYDVKM. CDR3 nucleotides: TGTGCCAGCAGGACAGACAGGGGGGGAAACTATGGCTACACCTTC. Translated: CASRTDRGGNYGYTF.

V gene TRBV7-9 combines with J gene TRBJ2-7; unclear D gene. Germline V gene sequence: CDR1 SEHNR, CDR2 FQNEAQ (reference sequence). This CDR3 has 16 amino acids. V dropped 1 base and J dropped 2 bases, with 15 bases sitting between them. The CDR3 bases are TGTGCCAGCAGCTTAGAGGCCTCACGGCAGCCCTACGAGCAGTACTTC. Translating it yields CASSLEASRQPYEQYF.

This clonotype has a handful of counts. The rearrangement joins TRBV4-1 to TRBJ2-7; weak D call: TRBD1 (6 bases). The CDR3 contains 15 residues. With 1 base removed from V and 1 base from J, the gap between germline ends came to 11 bases. The V gene's germline CDR1 is MGHRA and CDR2 YSYEKL. DNA of the CDR3: TGCGCCAGCAGCCAAGTACTGCAGGGGTCCTACGAGCAGTACTTC. Its protein is CASSQVLQGSYEQYF.

This chain uses TRBV27 with TRBJ2-2; either TRBD1 or TRBD2 may fit D (5 bases each). The CDR3 is 15 amino acids. From germline, CDR1 is MNHEY and CDR2 SMNVEV (reference sequence). V was clipped by 1 base and J by 6 bases, with 12 bases between them. In DNA form, the CDR3 reads TGTGCCAGCAGTTTATGGGGGAGTGACGCCGGGGAGCTGTTTTTT. Protein: CASSLWGSDAGELFF.

This clonotype has only a few counts. V gene TRBV7-9 combines with J gene TRBJ1-1, with D perhaps TRBD1 (6 bases). Per the germline V gene, CDR1 is SEHNR and CDR2 is FQNEAQ (reference sequence). The CDR3 loop spans 14 amino acids. V gave up 5 bases and J gave up 3 bases, with 13 bases separating them. As DNA, the CDR3 is TGTGCCAGCAGCCTATCGGGGGCGGACACTGAAGCTTTCTTT. Translating gives CASSLSGADTEAFF.

This clonotype came up many times. The chain is built from TRBV28 and TRBJ2-7; 10 bases are shared with TRBD2. The junction had 17 bases not matched to a gene; V was cut back by 6 bases and J by 6 bases. This CDR3 has 17 amino acids. Germline assignment: CDR1 MDHEN and CDR2 SYDVKM. The chain's CDR3 is CASSITPLAGAAPEQYF. Written as DNA, the CDR3 is TGTGCCAGCAGCATAACCCCTCTAGCGGGAGCGGCCCCCGAGCAGTACTTC.

This clonotype occurred a few times. This chain links TRBV20-1 with TRBJ1-6, with D uncertain. The CDR3 totals 14 residues. The V end lost 3 bases, the J end lost 8 bases, and 14 bases lay between the germline ends. Germline V gene data show CDR1 as DFQATT and CDR2 as SNEGSKA (reference sequence). In DNA form, the CDR3 reads TGCAGTGCTAGTTTGACTGGGAGGGATTCACCCCTCCACTTT. Its translation is CSASLTGRDSPLHF.

The chain recombines TRBV5-1 with TRBJ1-1; D unresolved. This CDR3 contains 14 residues. CDR1 SGHRS and CDR2 YFSETQ come from the germline V gene. Between the trimmed V and J ends, which lost 0 bases and 4 bases, there was a span of 10 bases. The CDR3 here is CASSLVSASTEAFF. CDR3 nucleotide sequence: TGCGCCAGCAGCTTGGTTTCGGCGAGCACTGAAGCTTTCTTT.

This clonotype appeared many times. This sequence joins TRBV24-1 and TRBJ2-1, with 8 bases that match TRBD2. This CDR3 comprises 15 residues. The ends lost 0 bases at V and 6 bases at J; junction bases unmatched: 3. Germline assignment: CDR1 KGHDR and CDR2 SFDVKD. The CDR3 loop is CATSDLGGRSNEQFF. CDR3 in DNA: TGTGCCACCAGTGATTTGGGCGGGAGGAGCAATGAGCAGTTCTTC.

The V gene is TRBV27, the J gene TRBJ2-3; D possibly corresponds to TRBD2 (5 bases). V was cut by 6 bases and J by 6 bases, with 13 bases left in between. Germline CDR1 MNHEY, CDR2 SMNVEV (reference sequence). The CDR3 extends over 13 amino acids. The CDR3 spells CASSQTRIDTQYF. In DNA form, the CDR3 reads TGTGCCAGCAGCCAAACTAGGATCGATACGCAGTATTTT.

The J gene is TRBJ2-7, the V gene TRBV5-6; TRBD2 agrees at 7 bases. This CDR3 comprises 14 residues. J gave up 0 bases and V 4 bases, and 4 bases lay outside the gene matches. The germline CDR1 and CDR2 sequences are SGHDT and YYEEEE. CDR3 sequence (DNA): TGTGCCAGCAGCCGGCGGGGGATCTCCTACGAGCAGTACTTC. Translated, it gives CASSRRGISYEQYF.

The sample holds many counts of this clonotype. The chain uses TRBV7-2 and TRBJ2-7; TRBD2 matches at 7 bases. CDR1 SGHTA and CDR2 FQGNSA come from the germline V gene. CDR3 length: 13 amino acids. J lost 5 bases, V lost 0 bases, and 1 base had no gene match. The CDR3 sequence: CASSLARGDEQYF. In DNA, the CDR3 is TGTGCCAGCAGCTTAGCCCGGGGGGACGAGCAGTACTTC.

Ten or more counts support this clonotype. The chain is built from TRBV6-1 and TRBJ2-3, with 8 bases lining up with TRBD2. The junction had 11 bases not matched to a gene; V was cut back by 10 bases and J by 2 bases. From germline, CDR1 is MNHNS and CDR2 SASEGT. This CDR3 comprises 15 residues. CDR3 sequence reads: CATAGGESFTDTQYF. CDR3 nucleotides: TGTGCCACCGCGGGGGGAGAGTCCTTCACAGATACGCAGTATTTT.

This clonotype appeared many times. CDR3 sequence reads: CSATRGPYETQYF. The CDR3 nucleotides read TGCAGTGCTACCAGGGGACCATATGAGACCCAGTACTTC. The genes are TRBV20-1 and TRBJ2-5; D possibly corresponds to TRBD1 (6 bases). The CDR3 extends over 13 amino acids. V gave up 4 bases and J gave up 5 bases, with 14 bases separating them. Germline CDR1 and CDR2: DFQATT and SNEGSKA (reference sequence).

This clonotype was picked up a small number of times. The gene calls are TRBV7-3 and TRBJ2-1; 9 bases are shared with TRBD2. V trimming: 3 bases; J trimming: 4 bases; junction bases outside the gene matches: 7. The CDR3 covers 16 residues. CDR1 is SGHTA and CDR2 is FQGTGA in the germline V gene. CDR3 amino acids: CASSLELAGPYNEQFF. CDR3 in DNA: TGTGCCAGCAGCTTGGAGCTAGCGGGACCTTACAATGAGCAGTTCTTC.

The sample holds a few counts of this clonotype. The rearrangement joins TRBV7-9 to TRBJ2-7, with 12 positions matching TRBD1. Germline lookup yields CDR1 SEHNR and CDR2 FQNEAQ (reference sequence). The CDR3 totals 22 residues. The trim removed 6 bases at V and 6 bases at J, leaving 30 bases unmatched. DNA for the CDR3: TGTGCCAGCAGATCCGGGACAGGGGGCGGCCGGGCCTTGCTAGCGGGAACGGGCGAGCAGTACTTC. Protein product: CASRSGTGGGRALLAGTGEQYF.

This clonotype was recorded a few times. The CDR3 spells CASSGGLNSYEQYF. The CDR3 nucleotides are TGTGCCAGCTCCGGGGGCTTGAACTCCTACGAGCAGTACTTC. The chain links TRBV5-6 to TRBJ2-7; D is possibly TRBD1 or TRBD2 (6 bases each). Trimming took off 7 bases at V and 0 bases at J, with 14 bases between the two ends. The CDR3 is 14 residues long. Per the germline V gene, CDR1 is SGHDT and CDR2 is YYEEEE.

About this clonotype: A much larger clone lies a single base off, so this may be a read error. The chain combines TRBV10-3 with TRBJ1-1; D might be TRBD1 (6 bases). CDR1 is ENHRY, CDR2 SYGVKD, per germline. This CDR3 is built from 14 residues. The CDR3 loop reads CAVSQAARGTEAFF. The CDR3, as DNA: TGTGCCGTCAGCCAGGCGGCCAGGGGCACTGAAGCTTTCTTT.

The V call is TRBV5-1, the J call TRBJ2-2; D perhaps matches TRBD2 (6 bases). The germline V and J ends were trimmed by 0 bases and 4 bases, with 13 bases remaining between them. The CDR3 is 16 amino acids. Germline V gene sequence: CDR1 SGHRS, CDR2 YFSETQ. This chain's CDR3 is CASSLVRERATGELFF. The CDR3 DNA reads as TGCGCCAGCAGCTTGGTACGGGAGAGGGCCACCGGGGAGCTGTTTTTT.

The sample holds many counts of this clonotype. The V and J genes are TRBV18 and TRBJ1-1, with a possible D match to TRBD1 (6 bases). CDR3 length equals 16 residues. Per germline, CDR1 KGHSH and CDR2 LQKENI. V dropped 3 bases and J dropped 4 bases, with 18 bases sitting between them. The CDR3 nucleotides are TGTGCCAGCTCACCCGGAGGGGGGGGATTAGGCACTGAAGCTTTCTTT. This sequence encodes CASSPGGGGLGTEAFF.

This clonotype was detected many times. The V gene is TRBV11-2, the J gene TRBJ2-7; possibly TRBD1 for D (5 bases). CDR1 and CDR2 from the germline V gene are SGHAT and FQNNGV. The CDR3 sequence is 11 residues long. V was clipped by 1 base and J by 9 bases, with 7 bases between them. The CDR3 DNA reads TGTGCCAGCAGCTTAGGTCAGGGGCAGTACTTC. This sequence encodes CASSLGQGQYF.